The 3 T cell receptor beta chains given below trace back to one sample, sequenced in a study of blood T cell repertoires in COVID-19. Data came from immunoSEQ multiplex PCR; TCRdb stores just in-frame clones and leaves some out. Among 250,000 or so clones, approximately 82% were seen once, and the ten largest hold approximately 2.4%. Sequences were obtained from peripheral blood. The receptors originated from a man aged 40-50 years who had recovered from COVID-19.

The V and J genes are TRBV24-1 and TRBJ2-3; 7 bases line up with TRBD2. V trimming: 4 bases; J trimming: 4 bases; junction bases outside the gene matches: 7. This CDR3 spans 15 amino acids. Germline V gives CDR1 KGHDR, CDR2 SFDVKD. CDR3 residues: CATSDPREGADTQYF. CDR3 DNA sequence: TGTGCCACCAGTGACCCCAGGGAGGGTGCAGATACGCAGTATTTT.

J is TRBJ2-7 and V is TRBV13; D gene unclear. The length of the CDR3 is 14 residues. Between the trimmed V and J ends, which lost 8 bases and 0 bases, there was a span of 14 bases. Germline V gives CDR1 PRHDT, CDR2 FYEKMQ (reference sequence). The CDR3 region is CASSRPPHSYEQYF. DNA of the CDR3: TGTGCCAGCTCCAGGCCCCCCCACTCCTACGAGCAGTACTTC.

The J gene is TRBJ2-1, the V gene TRBV6-5; tentative D call: TRBD2 (6 bases). The V gene's germline CDR1 is MNHEY and CDR2 SVGAGI. Deletions cut 4 bases from V and 0 bases from J, with 10 bases between. The CDR3 extends over 15 amino acids. The chain's CDR3 is CASSLADSSYNEQFF. Written as DNA, the CDR3 is TGTGCCAGCAGTTTAGCGGATAGCTCCTACAATGAGCAGTTCTTC.